One and the same sample provided the 30 T cell receptor beta chains below, sequenced in a study of blood T cell repertoires in COVID-19. Libraries were prepared by immunoSEQ multiplex PCR; TCRdb keeps only in-frame clonotypes and omits some of them. The sample records approximately 250,000 clones, 75% to 90% being singletons. Sequences were obtained from PBMCs or T cells enriched from blood (not recorded which). All receptors come from a woman aged 25-40 years with acute COVID-19.

The V call is TRBV4-1, the J call TRBJ2-3, with 10 bases identical to TRBD2. The CDR3 extends over 15 amino acids. With V trimmed by 5 bases and J by 2 bases, 4 bases remained unmatched. Looked up from germline, CDR1 is MGHRA and CDR2 is YSYEKL. CDR3 DNA sequence: TGCGCCAGCAGCGACGGGACTAGCGCCACAGATACGCAGTATTTT. This codes for CASSDGTSATDTQYF.

This chain uses TRBV7-2 with TRBJ2-7; 8 bases agree with TRBD2. Germline V gene data show CDR1 as SGHTA and CDR2 as FQGNSA. CDR3 length: 14 amino acids. V was clipped by 4 bases and J by 4 bases; unmatched bases: 6. DNA of the CDR3: TGTGCCAGCAGCTGGAGCGGGAGAGTTTACGAGCAGTACTTC. This encodes CASSWSGRVYEQYF.

The chain couples TRBV10-3 to TRBJ2-6, with TRBD1 as a possible D gene (5 bases). The CDR3 covers 15 residues. Trimming left V 2 bases short and J 2 bases short, with 7 bases between. Germline CDR1 ENHRY, CDR2 SYGVKD. CDR3: CAISEGATGANVLTF. The CDR3 bases are TGTGCCATCAGTGAGGGGGCGACTGGGGCCAACGTCCTGACTTTC.

This chain connects TRBV4-1 to TRBJ2-5; 7 positions agree with TRBD2. The germline V gene has CDR1 MGHRA and CDR2 YSYEKL. Losses at the gene ends were 8 bases for V and 2 bases for J; bases not matched to a gene: 5. This CDR3 comprises 13 residues. CDR3 residues: CASGLAVQETQYF. CDR3 bases: TGCGCCAGCGGGCTAGCGGTTCAAGAGACCCAGTACTTC.

This chain joins TRBV27 and TRBJ2-7; D perhaps matches TRBD2 (5 bases). CDR1 MNHEY and CDR2 SMNVEV come from the germline V gene (reference sequence). V was cut by 1 base and J by 3 bases, with 16 bases left in between. CDR3 length: 16 residues. CDR3 amino acids: CASSLFTEAAGYEQYF. The DNA for the CDR3 is TGTGCCAGCAGTTTATTCACGGAGGCCGCCGGCTACGAGCAGTACTTC.

V is TRBV6-5 and J is TRBJ1-4, with D hard to call. Germline V CDR1 and CDR2: MNHEY, SVGAGI. The CDR3 runs to 14 residues. Trimming stripped 6 bases from V and 0 bases from J, with 8 bases between. The CDR3 spells CASRHTATNEKLFF. The CDR3 coding sequence is TGTGCCAGCAGGCACACAGCAACTAATGAAAAACTGTTTTTT.

The genes are TRBV6-6 and TRBJ1-5, with TRBD1 matching 9 bases. Germline V gene sequence: CDR1 MNHNY, CDR2 SVGAGI (reference sequence). This CDR3 contains 14 residues. J lost 7 bases, V lost 5 bases, and 6 bases had no gene match. The CDR3 region has the DNA TGTGCCAGCAGTGGGGACAGGGATAGGCAGCCCCAGCATTTT. Protein sequence: CASSGDRDRQPQHF.

The chain employs TRBV14 and TRBJ2-7; weak D call: TRBD1 (6 bases). Trimming cost V 4 bases and J 2 bases, with 15 bases left between them. The CDR3 runs to 15 residues. Germline loops: CDR1 SGHDN, CDR2 FVKESK. The CDR3 spells CASSRWGQGTYEQYF. The CDR3 coding sequence is TGTGCCAGCAGCCGGTGGGGGCAGGGGACCTACGAGCAGTACTTC.

V gene TRBV18 combines with J gene TRBJ2-2; 12 nucleotides agree with TRBD1. This CDR3 is built from 17 residues. CDR1 and CDR2 from the germline V gene are KGHSH and LQKENI. The V and J ends lost 5 bases and 3 bases, in that order; junction bases with no gene match: 7. CDR3 DNA: TGTGCCAGCTCATCTCCGGGACAGGGGGCTTACACCGGGGAGCTGTTTTTT. Encoded protein: CASSSPGQGAYTGELFF. Filled out from reference TRBV18 and TRBJ2-2, the complete variable domain reads NAGVMQNPRHLVRRRGQEARLRCSPMKGHSHVYWYRQLPEEGLKFMVYLQKENIIDESGMPKERFSAEFPKEGPSILRIQQVVRGDSAAYFCASSSPGQGAYTGELFFGEGSRLTVL.

The chain couples TRBV18 to TRBJ2-7, with 7 bases that match TRBD1. J gave up 2 bases and V 5 bases, and 9 bases lay outside the gene matches. CDR1 is KGHSH, CDR2 LQKENI, per germline. The CDR3 spans 15 residues. CDR3 sequence reads: CASSGDRDRAYEQYF. Here the CDR3 DNA reads TGTGCCAGCTCAGGAGATAGGGACAGAGCCTACGAGCAGTACTTC. Filled out from reference TRBV18 and TRBJ2-7, the complete variable domain reads NAGVMQNPRHLVRRRGQEARLRCSPMKGHSHVYWYRQLPEEGLKFMVYLQKENIIDESGMPKERFSAEFPKEGPSILRIQQVVRGDSAAYFCASSGDRDRAYEQYFGPGTRLTVT.

CDR3: CASSLEGELAKNIQYF. DNA for the CDR3: TGTGCCAGCAGCCTCGAGGGGGAGTTGGCCAAAAACATTCAGTACTTC. The chain employs TRBV3-1 (or the pseudogene TRBV3-2) and TRBJ2-4; the D gene is possibly TRBD1 (6 bases). Trimming took off 4 bases at V and 1 base at J, with 14 bases between the two ends. CDR1 is LGHDT and CDR2 is YNNKEL in the germline V gene (reference sequence). The length of the CDR3 is 16 residues.

V and J are TRBV28 and TRBJ1-3; D remains unclear. Trimming took off 5 bases at V and 2 bases at J, with 4 bases between the two ends. Germline values: CDR1 MDHEN, CDR2 SYDVKM. This CDR3 region has 12 residues. The CDR3 DNA follows: TGTGCCAGCAGTCTAGCTGGAAACACCATATATTTT. It is translated as CASSLAGNTIYF. The entire variable domain, with the rest obtained from reference TRBV28 and TRBJ1-3, is as follows: DVKVTQSSRYLVKRTGEKVFLECVQDMDHENMFWYRQDPGLGLRLIYFSYDVKMKEKGDIPEGYSVSREKKERFSLILESASTNQTSMYLCASSLAGNTIYFGEGSWLTVV.

Written as DNA, the CDR3 is TGTGCCAGCAGCCAAGAACCCCGGGACAGGGGGTGGGAGACCCAGTACTTC. Translation: CASSQEPRDRGWETQYF. The rearrangement uses TRBV4-2 and TRBJ2-5; 11 bases match TRBD1. The CDR3 extends over 17 amino acids. The trim removed 0 bases at V and 5 bases at J, leaving 8 bases unmatched. The germline V gene has CDR1 LGHNA and CDR2 YNFKEQ.

The rearrangement joins TRBV10-2 to TRBJ2-7, with a tentative D call TRBD1 (6 bases). Germline CDR1 is WSHSY and CDR2 is SAAADI. Trimming removed 3 bases from V and 4 bases from J, with 7 bases in between. The CDR3 is made up of 12 amino acids. CDR3 sequence: CASSEQGYEQYF. The CDR3 coding sequence is TGCGCCAGCAGTGAACAGGGTTACGAGCAGTACTTC.

This chain joins TRBV19 and TRBJ1-1, with D uncertain. V gave up 3 bases and J gave up 6 bases, with 8 bases separating them. CDR1 and CDR2 from the germline V gene are LNHDA and SQIVND (reference sequence). This CDR3 is 12 amino acids long. CDR3 sequence reads: CASSIGGSEAFF. CDR3 in DNA: TGTGCCAGTAGTATTGGAGGGTCTGAAGCTTTCTTT.

The chain couples TRBV29-1 to TRBJ2-1; 12 bases fit TRBD2. From germline, CDR1 is SQVTM and CDR2 ANQGSEA. The CDR3 runs 16 residues. V trimming: 5 bases; J trimming: 6 bases; junction bases outside the gene matches: 11. The CDR3 region is CSVTPRLAGVGNEQFF. CDR3 sequence (DNA): TGCAGCGTTACCCCCCGACTAGCGGGAGTAGGCAATGAGCAGTTCTTC.

This chain joins TRBV9 and TRBJ1-1; D unclear. This CDR3 region has 13 residues. From germline, CDR1 is SGDLS and CDR2 YYNGEE. V lost 6 bases to trimming and J lost 1 base, with 10 bases between them. In DNA, the CDR3 is TGTGCCAGCACCGGGGTCGGGAACACTGAAGCTTTCTTT. As protein: CASTGVGNTEAFF.

The genes are TRBV15 and TRBJ2-5, with no clear D. CDR1 and CDR2 from the germline V gene are LNHNV and YYDKDF (reference sequence). The V and J ends lost 2 bases and 3 bases respectively, with 7 bases between them. The CDR3 is made up of 13 amino acids. The chain's CDR3 is CATSRSSEETQYF. The CDR3 DNA reads TGTGCCACCAGCAGAAGCAGCGAAGAGACCCAGTACTTC.

This clone was seen only a few times. This rearrangement joins TRBV9 to TRBJ2-1; 7 bases match TRBD2. This CDR3 spans 15 amino acids. Per the germline V gene, CDR1 is SGDLS and CDR2 is YYNGEE. The trim removed 4 bases at V and 0 bases at J, leaving 4 bases unmatched. Here the CDR3 DNA reads TGTGCCAGCAGCCCGGGCGGGAGCTCCTACAATGAGCAGTTCTTC. Translated, it gives CASSPGGSSYNEQFF.

The CDR3 region has the DNA TGTGCCAGCAGTGGGAGTACAGATACGCAGTATTTT. Residues: CASSGSTDTQYF. The chain links TRBV25-1 to TRBJ2-3, with D unresolved. The V and J ends lost 4 bases and 3 bases respectively, with 5 bases between them. The CDR3 extends over 12 amino acids. Germline CDR1 and CDR2: MGHDK and SYGVNS.

This sequence joins TRBV27 and TRBJ2-7; 9 bases align to TRBD1. The CDR3 contains 15 residues. The V segment lost 6 bases and the J segment 5 bases; nucleotides outside the gene matches: 11. CDR1 and CDR2 from the germline V gene are MNHEY and SMNVEV (reference sequence). The CDR3 DNA reads TGTGCCAGCAGCCTAGACAGGGGGTTCGTGGACGAGCAGTACTTC. Protein: CASSLDRGFVDEQYF.

The rearrangement links TRBV19 to TRBJ1-5; 9 bases are shared with TRBD1. Unmatched junction bases numbered 5, after V lost 7 bases and J lost 4 bases. This CDR3 is built from 14 residues. Germline-derived CDR1 and CDR2 are LNHDA and SQIVND (reference sequence). In DNA, the CDR3 is TGTGCCAGTACTCCAGGACAGGGGAATCAGCCCCAGCATTTT. Translation gives CASTPGQGNQPQHF.

This chain links TRBV9 with TRBJ1-2, with a weak D call TRBD1 (6 bases). Germline assignment: CDR1 SGDLS and CDR2 YYNGEE. The CDR3 has 16 residues. V was trimmed by 3 bases and J by 4 bases, leaving 19 bases between them. The CDR3, as DNA: TGTGCCAGCAGCGGAACAGGGCCGTTACTTAGCTATGGCTACACCTTC. The encoded protein is CASSGTGPLLSYGYTF.

The gene calls are TRBV19 and TRBJ1-5; 7 bases are a match to TRBD1. The V gene's germline CDR1 is LNHDA and CDR2 SQIVND (reference sequence). CDR3 length: 17 residues. V lost 7 bases and J lost 1; bases outside the gene matches: 13. CDR3 amino acids: CASKAGTVARSNQPQHF. CDR3 DNA sequence: TGTGCCAGTAAGGCCGGGACAGTTGCCCGGAGCAATCAGCCCCAGCATTTT.

The chain recombines TRBV5-6 with TRBJ2-5; maybe TRBD1 (6 bases). Germline V gene data show CDR1 as SGHDT and CDR2 as YYEEEE. Deletions cut 1 base from V and 0 bases from J, with 7 bases between. The CDR3 covers 14 residues. CDR3 sequence (DNA): TGTGCCAGCAGCTTGACAGGGTACCAAGAGACCCAGTACTTC. Translation gives CASSLTGYQETQYF.

J is TRBJ1-1 and V is TRBV10-3, with a possible D match to TRBD1 (6 bases). Germline V lookup: CDR1 ENHRY, CDR2 SYGVKD. The CDR3 totals 12 residues. With 6 bases removed from V and 9 bases from J, the gap between germline ends came to 14 bases. CDR3 in amino acids: CAISGNRAQAFF. The CDR3 DNA reads as TGTGCCATCAGCGGAAACAGGGCTCAAGCTTTCTTT.

This chain links TRBV6-6 with TRBJ1-3; TRBD1 aligns across 7 bases. The CDR3 has 15 amino acids. The V gene's germline CDR1 is MNHNY and CDR2 SVGAGI (reference sequence). The junction had 8 bases not matched to a gene; V was cut back by 5 bases and J by 4 bases. CDR3 nucleotide sequence: TGTGCCAGCAGTCGGGACAGCTCGTCGGGAAACACCATATATTTT. It translates to CASSRDSSSGNTIYF.

The chain combines TRBV6-5 with TRBJ2-7; possibly TRBD2 for D (6 bases). V lost 0 bases to trimming and J lost 0 bases, with 12 bases between them. The CDR3 covers 16 residues. CDR1 MNHEY and CDR2 SVGAGI come from the germline V gene. In DNA form, the CDR3 reads TGTGCCAGCAGTTACTCTGTGGAGGGGTCCTCCTACGAGCAGTACTTC. It codes for CASSYSVEGSSYEQYF.

This chain uses TRBV3-1 (or the pseudogene TRBV3-2) with TRBJ2-3; D is ambiguous. This CDR3 is built from 13 residues. Per the germline V gene, CDR1 is LGHDT and CDR2 is YNNKEL (reference sequence). Trimming cost V 3 bases and J 3 bases, with 7 bases left between them. CDR3 loop: CASSQLRTDTQYF. CDR3 nucleotide sequence: TGTGCCAGCAGCCAGTTGCGTACAGATACGCAGTATTTT.

V gene TRBV3-1 (or the pseudogene TRBV3-2) combines with J gene TRBJ2-1, with D possibly TRBD1 on 6 matching bases. Trimming pared 6 bases from V and 7 bases from J, leaving 22 bases between. CDR3 length equals 16 residues. CDR1 is LGHDT, CDR2 YNNKEL, per germline (reference sequence). CDR3 protein: CASRHSQGFYVNEQFF. DNA of the CDR3: TGTGCCAGCAGACACTCCCAGGGGTTTTATGTGAATGAGCAGTTCTTC.